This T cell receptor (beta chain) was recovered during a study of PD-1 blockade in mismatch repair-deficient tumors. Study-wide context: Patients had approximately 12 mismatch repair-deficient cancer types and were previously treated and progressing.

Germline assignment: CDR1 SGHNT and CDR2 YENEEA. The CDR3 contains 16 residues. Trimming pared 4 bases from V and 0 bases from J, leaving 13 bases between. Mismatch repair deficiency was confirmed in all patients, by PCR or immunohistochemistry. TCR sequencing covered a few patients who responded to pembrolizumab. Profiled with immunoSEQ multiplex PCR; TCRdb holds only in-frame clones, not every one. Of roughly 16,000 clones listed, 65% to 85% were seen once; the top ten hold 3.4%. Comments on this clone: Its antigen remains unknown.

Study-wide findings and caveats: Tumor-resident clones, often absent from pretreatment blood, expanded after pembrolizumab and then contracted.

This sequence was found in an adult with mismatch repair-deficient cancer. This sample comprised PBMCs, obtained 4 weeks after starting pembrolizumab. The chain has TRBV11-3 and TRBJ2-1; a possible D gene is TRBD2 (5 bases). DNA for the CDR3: TGTGCCAGCAGCTCCAGAACGGGAAGCTCCTACAATGAGCAGTTCTTC. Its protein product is CASSSRTGSSYNEQFF. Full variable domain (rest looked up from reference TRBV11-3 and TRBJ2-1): EAGVVQSPRYKIIEKKQPVAFWCNPISGHNTLYWYLQNLGQGPELLIRYENEEAVDDSQLPKDRFSAERLKGVDSTLKIQPAELGDSAVYLCASSSRTGSSYNEQFFGPGTRLTVL.